This is a list of T cell receptor beta chains from one sample in a study of T cells in Graves' hyperthyroidism and ophthalmopathy. Using its own MiXCR run on the multiplex PCR reads, TCRdb lists one record per CDR3 protein. In the table there are 500,000 or so distinct CDR3 sequences, more than 15% of which are singletons. Sequencing was carried out using blood. All receptors derive from a woman under 30 with Graves' ophthalmopathy. CDR3s include the opening cysteine and the closing phenylalanine or tryptophan.

>TRBV20-1|TRBJ1-3
CSARAMGAIGGNTIYF
>TRBV3-1|TRBJ1-2
CASSQRPGINYGYTF
>TRBV29-1|TRBJ1-1
CSVQGQGAEAFF
>TRBV5-1|TRBJ1-1
CASSFQTGGNTEAFF
>TRBV29-1|TRBJ2-2
CSVRTSTGELFF
>TRBV10-1|TRBJ2-3
CASSDGLGAAQYF
>TRBV19|TRBJ2-7
CASSTSGQFSYEQYF
>TRBV3-1|TRBJ1-5
CASSHGTVGYQPQHF
>TRBV11-2|TRBJ2-5
CASSLTQETQYF
>TRBV20-1|TRBJ1-5
CSASRKRDGRNQPQHF
>TRBV2|TRBJ1-4
CASSYSTRTTNEKLFF
>TRBV10-3|TRBJ2-3
CAISRGTTNLQYF
>TRBV4-1|TRBJ1-4
CASSQRIWANEKLFF
>TRBV7-9|TRBJ2-3
CASSHRDRGGDTQYF
>TRBV6-6|TRBJ2-1
CASSYPTVGEQFF
>TRBV7-9|TRBJ1-5
CASSQPGLNQPQHF
>TRBV6-1|TRBJ1-6
CASSPGTGCNSPLHF
>TRBV30|TRBJ1-4
CAWSDTGAPNEKLFF
>TRBV7-9|TRBJ2-1
CASSPPGLAHNEQFF
>TRBV20-1|TRBJ1-2
CSARSPAGLGYTF
>TRBV7-2|TRBJ2-3
CASSLASGRTDTQYF
>TRBV6-2/TRBV6-3|TRBJ2-7
CASSYYRSSYEQYF
>TRBV18|TRBJ2-6
CASSSGRANVLTF
>TRBV30|TRBJ1-6
CAWTSGGGVSPLHF
>TRBV30|TRBJ2-5
CAWSPARRETQYF
>TRBV6-1|TRBJ2-1
CASSLELFSYNEQFF
>TRBV7-2|TRBJ2-5
CASSFQTGETQYF
>TRBV7-2|TRBJ2-5
CASRDSLQGGRETQYF
>TRBV24-1|TRBJ2-5
CATSRTGGGETQYF
>TRBV20-1|TRBJ2-2
CSARDGAATTGELFF